The rows below give T cell receptor beta chains drawn from one sample of a study of blood T cell repertoires in COVID-19. The assay was immunoSEQ multiplex PCR, and TCRdb's table has in-frame clones only and misses some. The table records about 160,000 clones, roughly 88% of them present only once. Source material: peripheral blood. Receptors were obtained from a man younger than 30 with acute or convalescent COVID-19. The CDR3 runs from the conserved cysteine through the conserved F or W. Each record gives: D gene, clone size, J gene, V gene, CDR3 protein, CDR3 DNA. The D gene is left open where the match is weak. Clone size is stated in some rows and not others, as once, few, many or a class when expanded.

-,-,TRBJ2-7,TRBV6-1,CASSGETSVSYEQYF,TGTGCCAGCAGTGGGGAGACTAGTGTCTCCTACGAGCAGTACTTC
-,-,TRBJ2-7,TRBV6-6,CASSYLTGSHEQYF,TGTGCCAGCAGTTACCTCACAGGGTCCCACGAGCAGTACTTC
TRBD1,-,TRBJ2-1,TRBV11-2,CASSLGTGPHNEQFF,TGTGCCAGCAGCTTAGGGACAGGGCCACACAATGAGCAGTTCTTC
-,-,TRBJ1-1,TRBV18,CASSPGTLNTEAFF,TGTGCCAGCTCACCCGGGACACTGAACACTGAAGCTTTCTTT
TRBD2,-,TRBJ2-3,TRBV9,CASSVAVGGGARADTQYF,TGTGCCAGCAGCGTTGCCGTTGGCGGGGGGGCCAGGGCAGATACGCAGTATTTT
TRBD1,-,TRBJ2-7,TRBV12-5,CASGLLPRTGVSYEQYF,TGTGCTAGTGGTTTGCTACCCCGGACAGGGGTCTCCTACGAGCAGTACTTC
-,-,TRBJ1-2,TRBV3-1/TRBV3-2,CASSRGLNYGYTF,TGTGCCAGCAGCCGCGGTCTAAACTATGGCTACACCTTC
-,-,TRBJ1-1,TRBV4-2,CASSRGLMNTEAFF,TGTGCCAGCAGCCGAGGACTGATGAACACTGAAGCTTTCTTT
-,-,TRBJ2-7,TRBV7-8,CASSLTSGGPEHF,TGTGCCAGCAGCTTAACATCCGGGGGGCCAGAGCACTTC
TRBD1,-,TRBJ1-6,TRBV20-1,CSASRQGENSPLHF,TGCAGTGCTAGTAGACAGGGGGAAAATTCACCCCTCCACTTT
-,-,TRBJ2-2,TRBV27,CASSPGQGTGELFF,TGTGCCAGCAGTCCCGGGCAGGGCACCGGGGAGCTGTTTTTT
-,-,TRBJ1-1,TRBV25-1,CASSEYWSRDSEAFF,TGTGCCAGCAGTGAATATTGGAGCAGGGATTCTGAAGCTTTCTTT
TRBD1,-,TRBJ1-1,TRBV14,CASSLRRFGGQGGTEAFF,TGTGCCAGCAGCCTACGAAGGTTTGGGGGACAGGGGGGTACTGAAGCTTTCTTT
TRBD2,-,TRBJ2-5,TRBV28,CASSLNVLAGAVGDEEETQYF,TGTGCCAGCAGTTTAAACGTACTAGCGGGAGCAGTAGGAGATGAGGAAGAGACCCAGTACTTC
-,-,TRBJ2-7,TRBV27,CASSRDTRPKNYEQYF,TGTGCCAGCAGTCGGGACACACGACCAAAAAACTACGAGCAGTACTTC
-,-,TRBJ1-6,TRBV12-3/TRBV12-4,CASSLKGNSPLHF,TGTGCCAGCAGTTTGAAGGGGAATTCACCCCTCCACTTT
TRBD2,-,TRBJ2-2,TRBV19,CASRGILAGGRTGELFF,TGTGCCAGTAGGGGTATTCTAGCGGGAGGGCGCACCGGGGAGCTGTTTTTT
TRBD1,once,TRBJ1-1,TRBV11-2,CASSLDSGDSTEAFF,TGTGCCAGCAGCTTAGATTCAGGGGACAGCACTGAAGCTTTCTTT
-,-,TRBJ2-3,TRBV10-1,CASSEGADTDTQYF,TGCGCCAGCAGTGAGGGGGCAGACACAGATACGCAGTATTTT
-,-,TRBJ1-1,TRBV6-5,CASSYSPLRWNTEAFF,TGTGCCAGCAGTTACTCGCCTTTGCGTTGGAACACTGAAGCTTTCTTT
TRBD2,-,TRBJ2-3,TRBV6-5,CASSSGEADTQYF,TGTGCCAGCAGTAGCGGGGAGGCTGATACGCAGTATTTT
-,once,TRBJ1-5,TRBV15,CATSRDNPRNSNQPQHF,TGTGCCACCAGCAGAGATAATCCTAGGAATAGCAATCAGCCCCAGCATTTT